This is a list of T cell receptor beta chains from one sample in a study of T cells in Graves' hyperthyroidism and ophthalmopathy. TCRdb redid the calling of the multiplex PCR reads with MiXCR, one entry per CDR3 protein. The data hold fewer than 550,000 distinct CDR3 sequences, with 15% to 17% observed a single time. Specimen: blood. The receptors here all came from a young woman with Graves' hyperthyroidism. Each CDR3 is given with its conserved first and last residue. A D gene is named only where the DNA matches it firmly. Clone size is stated in some rows and not others, as once, few, many or a class when expanded.

d_call | j_call | clone_size | v_call | cdr3_aa | cdr3_nt
NA | TRBJ1-1 | few | TRBV6-1 | CASVNPITEAFF | TGTGCCAGCGTAAACCCCATTACTGAAGCTTTCTTT
NA | TRBJ2-3 | many | TRBV3-1 | CASSQDPGLLSDTQYF | TGTGCCAGCAGCCAAGACCCTGGACTTTTGTCAGATACGCAGTATTTT
TRBD2 | TRBJ2-5 | many | TRBV6-1 | CASSDYSGSRQETQYF | TGTGCCAGCAGTGATTACAGCGGGAGTCGGCAAGAGACCCAGTACTTC
NA | TRBJ1-4 | many | TRBV3-1 | CASSQSRNEKLFF | TGTGCCAGCAGCCAAAGTAGAAATGAAAAACTGTTTTTT
TRBD1 | TRBJ1-5 | once | TRBV28 | CASSNRGPGQPQHF | TGTGCCAGCAGTAACAGGGGGCCGGGGCAGCCCCAGCATTTT
NA | TRBJ1-3 | few | TRBV14 | CASSQYRGLSGNTIYF | TGTGCCAGCAGCCAATACCGGGGCCTCTCTGGAAACACCATATATTTT
NA | TRBJ2-7 | few | TRBV4-3 | CASSQDSRDHEQYF | TGCGCCAGCAGCCAAGATAGCAGGGACCACGAGCAGTACTTC
NA | TRBJ2-1 | few | TRBV11-2 | CALGQGTPNEQFF | TGTGCCTTGGGGCAGGGGACCCCCAATGAGCAGTTCTTC
NA | TRBJ2-1 | NA | TRBV5-5 | CASSFEGEGQFF | TGTGCCAGCAGCTTCGAGGGTGAAGGGCAGTTCTTC
NA | TRBJ1-1 | many | TRBV5-1 | CASSLAAFGLMNTEAFF | TGCGCCAGCAGCTTGGCCGCCTTCGGACTCATGAACACTGAAGCTTTCTTT
NA | TRBJ2-7 | many | TRBV2 | CASRRQQFFSSSYEQYF | TGTGCCAGCAGGAGACAGCAATTCTTTTCCTCCTCCTACGAGCAGTACTTC
TRBD2 | TRBJ2-1 | many | TRBV11-2 | CASSLAATYNEQFF | TGTGCCAGCAGCCTAGCGGCTACCTACAATGAGCAGTTCTTC
NA | TRBJ1-3 | NA | TRBV20-1 | CSANQPRGFTNTIYF | TGCAGTGCTAACCAACCGAGGGGGTTTACAAACACCATATATTTT
NA | TRBJ1-1 | few | TRBV6-4 | CASSDSPSGLAAFF | TGTGCCAGCAGTGACTCCCCAAGCGGGCTGGCCGCTTTCTTT
TRBD1 | TRBJ2-6 | many | TRBV6-5 | CASSYRGRGANVLTF | TGTGCCAGCAGTTACAGGGGGCGTGGGGCCAACGTCCTGACTTTC
NA | TRBJ2-3 | once | TRBV19 | CASSMATSTDTQYF | TGTGCCAGTAGTATGGCAACTAGCACAGATACGCAGTATTTT
NA | TRBJ1-1 | many | TRBV24-1 | CATSEAGNTEAFF | TGTGCCACCAGTGAGGCAGGGAACACTGAAGCTTTCTTT
TRBD1 | TRBJ1-2 | many | TRBV2 | CASSERQGAYYGYTF | TGTGCCAGCAGTGAACGACAGGGGGCTTACTATGGCTACACCTTC
TRBD1 | TRBJ1-6 | few | TRBV29-1 | CSVRQGSDSPLHF | TGCAGCGTCAGACAGGGCAGTGACTCACCCCTCCACTTT
TRBD1 | TRBJ2-7 | NA | TRBV5-1 | CASSRQGWEVYEQYF | TGCGCCAGCAGCCGACAGGGTTGGGAAGTCTACGAGCAGTACTTC
NA | TRBJ1-2 | NA | TRBV5-1 | CASSLDSREGYTF | TGCGCCAGCAGCTTGGACAGCCGCGAGGGCTACACCTTC
NA | TRBJ2-7 | NA | TRBV28 | CASSSTLPALSEQYF | TGTGCCAGCAGTTCTACACTTCCGGCCCTCAGCGAGCAGTACTTC
TRBD1 | TRBJ1-2 | many | TRBV28 | CATRDRGYRGYTF | TGTGCCACCCGGGACAGGGGTTATCGTGGCTACACCTTC
NA | TRBJ1-2 | many | TRBV28 | CASSFEGREGYTF | TGTGCCAGCAGTTTTGAGGGGCGTGAAGGCTACACCTTC
TRBD1 | TRBJ1-2 | many | TRBV5-8 | CASSLPGQGAYGYTF | TGTGCCAGCAGCTTGCCCGGACAGGGGGCATATGGCTACACCTTC
NA | TRBJ2-1 | NA | TRBV4-1 | CASSQGRGLSRSAPYNEQFF | TGCGCCAGCAGCCAAGGGAGGGGCCTGAGCAGGTCGGCGCCCTACAATGAGCAGTTCTTC
NA | TRBJ2-1 | NA | TRBV6-9 | CASSYRNGPYGEQFF | TGTGCCAGCAGCTATCGGAACGGTCCGTACGGGGAGCAGTTCTTC
NA | TRBJ2-5 | NA | TRBV5-1 | CASSLEAGPGETQYF | TGCGCCAGCAGCTTGGAGGCAGGACCGGGGGAGACCCAGTACTTC
TRBD2 | TRBJ2-1 | many | TRBV11-3 | CASSLASLAGGGYNEQFF | TGTGCCAGCAGCTTAGCGTCCCTAGCGGGGGGCGGATACAATGAGCAGTTCTTC
NA | TRBJ2-4 | many | TRBV29-1 | CSVEVQGVQYF | TGCAGCGTTGAAGTCCAGGGCGTTCAGTACTTC
TRBD1 | TRBJ1-2 | many | TRBV10-3 | CAISESSYRDRPLRVYGYTF | TGTGCCATCAGTGAGTCAAGCTACCGGGACAGGCCTTTAAGAGTGTATGGCTACACCTTC
TRBD2 | TRBJ2-7 | NA | TRBV7-8 | CASTPSGGLLYEQYF | TGTGCCAGCACTCCAAGCGGGGGCTTGCTCTACGAGCAGTACTTC
NA | TRBJ2-2 | NA | TRBV10-3 | CAISSTGELFF | TGTGCCATCTCAAGCACCGGGGAGCTGTTTTTT
NA | TRBJ2-1 | many | TRBV3-1 | CASSQVPGSYNEQFF | TGTGCCAGCAGCCAAGTCCCGGGCTCCTACAATGAGCAGTTCTTC
TRBD1 | TRBJ2-1 | many | TRBV18 | CASSPRGQGNNEQFF | TGTGCCAGCTCACCTCGGGGACAGGGAAACAATGAGCAGTTCTTC
NA | TRBJ2-7 | few | TRBV7-2 | CASSLRRGNPGHEQYF | TGTGCCAGCAGCTTACGGAGGGGCAACCCGGGCCACGAGCAGTACTTC
NA | TRBJ2-4 | few | TRBV3-1 | CASSQGGGSKNIQYF | TGTGCCAGCAGCCAAGGTGGGGGCTCCAAAAACATTCAGTACTTC
NA | TRBJ1-5 | many | TRBV28 | CASSRTRGNQPQHF | TGTGCCAGCAGCCGCACCAGGGGCAATCAGCCCCAGCATTTT
TRBD2 | TRBJ2-5 | NA | TRBV4-1 | CASSQDRGLAGQETQYF | TGCGCCAGCAGCCAAGATAGGGGACTAGCGGGCCAAGAGACCCAGTACTTC
TRBD2 | TRBJ2-5 | NA | TRBV3-1 | CASSQVWTSGEETQYF | TGTGCCAGCAGCCAAGTGTGGACTAGCGGGGAAGAGACCCAGTACTTC
NA | TRBJ2-3 | NA | TRBV6-1 | CATEESYRKDTQYF | TGTGCCACCGAGGAGTCATATCGTAAAGATACGCAGTATTTT
TRBD1 | TRBJ2-5 | NA | TRBV25-1 | CASSEAGGWGQETQYF | TGTGCCAGCAGTGAGGCAGGGGGCTGGGGGCAAGAGACCCAGTACTTC
NA | TRBJ1-1 | few | TRBV19 | CASRDTGRTEAFF | TGTGCCAGTAGGGATACAGGGAGGACTGAAGCTTTCTTT
NA | TRBJ2-1 | NA | TRBV19 | CASRRDNSYNEQFF | TGTGCCAGTCGCCGGGACAACTCCTACAATGAGCAGTTCTTC
TRBD2 | TRBJ2-2 | NA | TRBV11-2 | CASSFRTSGRSSGELFF | TGTGCCAGCAGCTTCCGGACTAGCGGGAGGTCGTCCGGGGAGCTGTTTTTT